The next 24 T cell receptor beta chains were all read from a single sample in a study of quantifying T cell responses using KT2 cells. About the study: cDNA was made from DNase-treated RNA using alpha and beta constant primers.

An oligo carrying a UMI was ligated to the cDNA 3' end. The first PCR ran 3 to 5 cycles with an equimolar RC1.1 and RC1.2 beta primer mix. MiXCR, run by TCRdb on the UMI-ligation and nested PCR reads, gives a single entry per CDR3 protein. The data hold more than 55,000 distinct CDR3 sequences, with roughly an eighth observed a single time. What was sequenced was PBMCs spiked with cells of the T cell clone KT2. All receptors derive from a human donor.

The chain has TRBV5-1 and TRBJ2-3; 10 bases map to TRBD2. The V gene's germline CDR1 is SGHRS and CDR2 YFSETQ. The CDR3 length is 17 residues. Unmatched junction bases numbered 5, after V lost 0 bases and J lost 1 base. The CDR3 coding sequence is TGCGCCAGCAGCTTGGGTCTAGCGGGGGCCCGCACAGATACGCAGTATTTT. Residues: CASSLGLAGARTDTQYF.

This clonotype was recorded many times. The gene calls are TRBV7-9 and TRBJ1-1, with 7 bases that match TRBD1. The CDR3 runs to 14 residues. V lost 4 bases and J lost 0; bases outside the gene matches: 2. The V gene's germline CDR1 is SEHNR and CDR2 FQNEAQ (reference sequence). CDR3 in DNA: TGTGCCAGCAGCTGGGGACAGATGAACACTGAAGCTTTCTTT. This sequence encodes CASSWGQMNTEAFF.

The V gene is TRBV7-9, the J gene TRBJ1-5; TRBD1 matches at 7 bases. The trim removed 5 bases at V and 3 bases at J, leaving 13 bases unmatched. The germline V gene encodes CDR1 SEHNR and CDR2 FQNEAQ (reference sequence). The CDR3 covers 17 residues. This chain's CDR3 is CASSLNSRTGTNQPQHF. CDR3 bases: TGTGCCAGCAGCCTAAACTCAAGGACAGGTACCAATCAGCCCCAGCATTTT.

This clonotype was seen at least ten times. The rearrangement joins TRBV9 to TRBJ1-4; D is uncertain. This CDR3 has 14 amino acids. Looked up from germline, CDR1 is SGDLS and CDR2 is YYNGEE. The V gene lost 3 bases and the J gene lost 0 bases, with 6 bases spanning the gap. The CDR3 region is CASSAETTNEKLFF. The CDR3 region has the DNA TGTGCCAGCAGCGCTGAGACAACTAATGAAAAACTGTTTTTT. Full variable domain (remainder filled in from reference TRBV9 and TRBJ1-4): DSGVTQTPKHLITATGQRVTLRCSPRSGDLSVYWYQQSLDQGLQFLIQYYNGEERAKGNILERFSAQQFPDLHSELNLSSLELGDSALYFCASSAETTNEKLFFGSGTQLSVL.

As regards this clonotype: A read error may be the cause here, since a much bigger clone is one base away. The CDR3 carries no conserved terminal phenylalanine or tryptophan, so it likely arises from a read error. V is TRBV3-1 and J is TRBJ1-2; 12 bases map to TRBD1. The CDR3 length is 15 residues. Germline CDR1 and CDR2: LGHDT and YNNKEL (reference sequence). J was trimmed by 4 bases and V by 4 bases; bases with no gene match: 4. DNA of the CDR3: TGTGCCAGCAGCCGTGGGACAGGGGGCACCTATGGCTACACCTAC. Translated: CASSRGTGGTYGYTY.

A few counts support this clonotype. J is TRBJ2-1 and V is TRBV5-1; no clear D. CDR1 SGHRS and CDR2 YFSETQ come from the germline V gene. V was cut by 3 bases and J by 2 bases, with 12 bases left in between. The CDR3 has 15 residues. The CDR3 loop reads CASSSRSSPYNEQFF. The CDR3 bases are TGCGCCAGCAGCTCCAGGTCGAGTCCCTACAATGAGCAGTTCTTC.

The V call is TRBV12-3 or TRBV12-4, the J call TRBJ2-7; TRBD1 or TRBD2 may be the D gene (6 bases each). The length of the CDR3 is 13 residues. Trimming stripped 0 bases from V and 6 bases from J, with 9 bases between. The CDR3 here is CASSLAGGLEQYF. CDR3 nucleotide sequence: TGTGCCAGCAGTTTAGCAGGGGGACTCGAGCAGTACTTC.

This chain connects TRBV7-2 to TRBJ1-6, with unresolved D. Trimming shortened V by 0 bases and J by 8 bases, and 2 bases separated the two germline ends. This CDR3 has 12 residues. Germline V gene sequence: CDR1 SGHTA, CDR2 FQGNSA. DNA of the CDR3: TGTGCCAGCAGCTTAGCCTATTCACCCCTCCACTTT. As protein: CASSLAYSPLHF.

The gene calls are TRBV6-1 and TRBJ2-3; 10 nucleotides line up with TRBD2. Germline values: CDR1 MNHNS, CDR2 SASEGT. This CDR3 comprises 15 residues. J lost 2 bases, V lost 5 bases, and 4 bases had no gene match. This CDR3 reads CASSSLAGDTDTQYF. The CDR3 DNA follows: TGTGCCAGCAGTTCCCTAGCGGGGGACACAGATACGCAGTATTTT.

This clonotype was observed a few times. The chain employs TRBV14 and TRBJ2-1, with TRBD2 matching 8 bases. The CDR3 loop spans 16 amino acids. In germline, CDR1 is SGHDN, CDR2 FVKESK. With V trimmed by 4 bases and J by 8 bases, 13 bases remained unmatched. In DNA form, the CDR3 reads TGTGCCAGCAGCCTCGAACTCGGGGGGGCCTCTTATGAGCAGTTCTTC. This codes for CASSLELGGASYEQFF.

This chain links TRBV12-5 with TRBJ2-2; D is unclear. Trimming stripped 8 bases from V and 6 bases from J, with 19 bases between. The CDR3 is made up of 15 amino acids. Germline V gene data show CDR1 as LGHNT and CDR2 as FRNRAP. The CDR3 region has the DNA TGTGCTAGTTTGTCGGACCGCCATTCCGCCGGGGAGCTGTTTTTT. Protein sequence: CASLSDRHSAGELFF. The full variable domain, completed using reference TRBV12-5 and TRBJ2-2, is DARVTQTPRHKVTEMGQEVTMRCQPILGHNTVFWYRQTMMQGLELLAYFRNRAPLDDSGMPKDRFSAEMPDATLATLKIQPSEPRDSAVYFCASLSDRHSAGELFFGEGSRLTVL.

This clonotype was detected a few times. The rearrangement links TRBV12-3 or TRBV12-4 to TRBJ1-5, with D perhaps TRBD1 (5 bases). The CDR3 contains 14 residues. Trimming took 5 bases from V and 2 from J, leaving 10 bases between them. The CDR3 sequence is CASSPRARNQPQHF. The CDR3 DNA follows: TGTGCCAGCAGTCCCAGGGCGCGCAATCAGCCCCAGCATTTT.

This clonotype was detected ten times or more. This chain joins TRBV5-8 and TRBJ2-2, with 11 bases aligning to TRBD2. V shed 2 bases, J shed 1 base, and the junction held 4 bases outside the gene matches. The CDR3 runs to 17 residues. Germline CDR1 and CDR2: SGHTS and YDEGEE. The chain's CDR3 is CASSFPTSGVNTGELFF. CDR3 DNA sequence: TGTGCCAGCAGCTTTCCGACTAGCGGGGTGAACACCGGGGAGCTGTTTTTT.

The chain carries TRBV9 and TRBJ2-3, with no clear D. Germline V gene sequence: CDR1 SGDLS, CDR2 YYNGEE. This CDR3 has 13 residues. V lost 6 bases, J lost 4 bases, and 12 bases lay in between. CDR3 DNA sequence: TGTGCCAGCAACGACCAGAACCCAGATACGCAGTATTTT. Its translation is CASNDQNPDTQYF.

This clonotype was detected a few times. The chain joins TRBV3-1 to TRBJ1-2, with 10 positions matching TRBD1. The CDR3 totals 13 residues. CDR1 LGHDT and CDR2 YNNKEL come from the germline V gene (reference sequence). J was trimmed by 8 bases and V by 1 base; bases with no gene match: 1. The CDR3: CASSQGTGGGYTF. The CDR3 coding sequence is TGTGCCAGCAGCCAAGGGACAGGGGGAGGCTACACCTTC.

The table lists this clonotype with a few counts. The chain joins TRBV20-1 to TRBJ2-3; D perhaps matches TRBD2 (6 bases). The germline gives CDR1 DFQATT, CDR2 SNEGSKA (reference sequence). Trimming took off 3 bases at V and 1 base at J, with 11 bases between the two ends. This CDR3 contains 14 residues. For the CDR3, the DNA is TGCAGTGCTAGGGACCGCGGGGGCACAGATACGCAGTATTTT. Translation gives CSARDRGGTDTQYF.

The chain uses TRBV29-1 and TRBJ1-4; 8 bases align to TRBD1. There are 13 residues in the CDR3. The germline CDR1 and CDR2 sequences are SQVTM and ANQGSEA. With 7 bases clipped from V and 3 bases from J, the junction kept 4 bases outside the gene matches. The CDR3 loop is CSGQGAPNEKLFF. The CDR3 DNA reads TGCAGCGGTCAGGGGGCACCTAATGAAAAACTGTTTTTT.

This clonotype appeared once. The genes are TRBV28 and TRBJ1-5; D remains unclear. This CDR3 has 15 residues. Looked up from germline, CDR1 is MDHEN and CDR2 is SYDVKM. V lost 5 bases and J 2 bases, leaving 13 bases between the germline ends. CDR3 nucleotides: TGTGCCAGCAGTCTCCCGTGGAATGGCAATCAGCCCCAGCATTTT. This gives the protein CASSLPWNGNQPQHF. Supplemented by reference TRBV28 and TRBJ1-5, the full variable domain reads DVKVTQSSRYLVKRTGEKVFLECVQDMDHENMFWYRQDPGLGLRLIYFSYDVKMKEKGDIPEGYSVSREKKERFSLILESASTNQTSMYLCASSLPWNGNQPQHFGDGTRLSIL.

The J gene is TRBJ2-1, the V gene TRBV5-1; 7 nucleotides line up with TRBD1. J was trimmed by 8 bases and V by 4 bases; bases with no gene match: 9. CDR1 and CDR2 from the germline V gene are SGHRS and YFSETQ. The CDR3 spans 14 residues. This CDR3 is CASSIETGSDEQFF. CDR3 DNA: TGCGCCAGCAGCATCGAGACAGGGTCGGATGAGCAGTTCTTC.

The chain joins TRBV12-3 or TRBV12-4 to TRBJ1-6; TRBD1 agrees at 8 bases. The CDR3 loop spans 16 amino acids. V shed 7 bases and J 6 bases; nucleotides not matched to a gene: 11. CDR3 residues: CASIIGAGGGNSPLHF. The DNA of the CDR3 is TGTGCCAGCATCATTGGGGCAGGGGGCGGTAATTCACCCCTCCACTTT.

The chain combines TRBV29-1 with TRBJ1-2; D remains ambiguous. CDR3 length equals 14 residues. V was trimmed by 4 bases and J by 1 base, leaving 13 bases between them. Germline CDR1 reads SQVTM; CDR2 reads ANQGSEA. CDR3 coding DNA: TGCAGCGTTGTAACCGCAGGTTTTAACTATGGCTACACCTTC. It specifies CSVVTAGFNYGYTF.

Many counts were recorded for this clonotype. The rearrangement joins TRBV7-3 to TRBJ2-2, with 9 bases aligning to TRBD1. CDR1 and CDR2 from the germline V gene are SGHTA and FQGTGA. The ends lost 5 bases at V and 5 bases at J; junction bases unmatched: 9. This CDR3 is built from 16 residues. DNA for the CDR3: TGTGCCAGCAGCCAGCAGGGACAGGGAATTACCGGGGAGCTGTTTTTT. This gives the protein CASSQQGQGITGELFF.

V gene TRBV14 combines with J gene TRBJ1-4; D is uncertain. Deletions cut 0 bases from V and 4 bases from J, with 9 bases between. There are 15 residues in the CDR3. Germline V gene lookup returns CDR1 SGHDN and CDR2 FVKESK. The CDR3 is CASSQERAFNEKLFF. The CDR3 nucleotides are TGTGCCAGCAGCCAAGAACGGGCCTTTAATGAAAAACTGTTTTTT.

The chain has TRBV15 and TRBJ2-3; D remains unclear. The CDR3 is 15 amino acids. CDR1 LNHNV and CDR2 YYDKDF come from the germline V gene (reference sequence). Between the trimmed V and J ends, which lost 4 bases and 1 base, there was a span of 12 bases. Here the CDR3 DNA reads TGTGCCACCAGCACTTCAGTTGGGGGCACAGATACGCAGTATTTT. It yields the protein CATSTSVGGTDTQYF.